The rows below give T cell receptor beta chains drawn from one sample of a study of identical twins. TCRdb processed the 5' RACE reads anew with MiXCR; each CDR3 protein has one entry. The repertoire consists of 1.5 million or so distinct CDR3 sequences, with more than 30% occurring once and the leading ten covering 0.27%. The sequenced sample consisted of cord blood. The receptors originated from a newborn girl in good health. The CDR3 runs from the conserved cysteine through the conserved F or W. The D gene is left open where the match is weak. Clone size is given for some rows only: seen once, a few or many times, or a class if the clone is expanded.

D gene: TRBD1; clone size: once; J gene: TRBJ1-2; V gene: TRBV27; CDR3 DNA: TGTGCCAGCAGTTTTGTCCCCCCCGGACAGGGGGTCGGCTATGGCTACACCTTC; CDR3 protein: CASSFVPPGQGVGYGYTF
D gene: NA; clone size: few; J gene: TRBJ2-7; V gene: TRBV20-1; CDR3 DNA: TGCAGTGTCGCGGCTGGGATCTACGAGCAGTACTTC; CDR3 protein: CSVAAGIYEQYF
D gene: NA; clone size: NA; J gene: TRBJ2-7; V gene: TRBV20-1; CDR3 DNA: TGCAGTGCTAGTTTGGCAGGGAAAAGTTCGAGTTCCTACGAGCAGTACTTC; CDR3 protein: CSASLAGKSSSSYEQYF
D gene: NA; clone size: NA; J gene: TRBJ2-7; V gene: TRBV20-1; CDR3 DNA: TGCAGTGCGAACCGCTTCCTAGTGGCCAATGAGCAGTACTTC; CDR3 protein: CSANRFLVANEQYF
D gene: NA; clone size: few; J gene: TRBJ1-2; V gene: TRBV5-1; CDR3 DNA: TGCGCCAGCAGGTTGTTTGGATGGGGCTACACCTTC; CDR3 protein: CASRLFGWGYTF
D gene: NA; clone size: NA; J gene: TRBJ1-6; V gene: TRBV20-1; CDR3 DNA: TGCAGTGTAGCCGCCGACGGGTGGTCTGGTTCACCCCTCCACTTT; CDR3 protein: CSVAADGWSGSPLHF
D gene: NA; clone size: few; J gene: TRBJ2-1; V gene: TRBV20-1; CDR3 DNA: TGCAGTGCTAGAGAAAAGGGACTCTCCTACAATGAGCAGTTCTTC; CDR3 protein: CSAREKGLSYNEQFF
D gene: TRBD2; clone size: few; J gene: TRBJ2-3; V gene: TRBV2; CDR3 DNA: TGTGCCAGCAGTGACAAGCGGGGGGGCGTAGATACGCAGTATTTT; CDR3 protein: CASSDKRGGVDTQYF
D gene: NA; clone size: few; J gene: TRBJ2-5; V gene: TRBV2; CDR3 DNA: TGTGCCAGCAGTGAAGCAGCTAGCGCCCTCTACAATGAGCAGTACTTC; CDR3 protein: CASSEAASALYNEQYF
D gene: NA; clone size: NA; J gene: TRBJ2-1; V gene: TRBV19; CDR3 DNA: TGTGCCAGTAGTACCCTTAGCGGAACCTACAATGAGCAGTTCTTC; CDR3 protein: CASSTLSGTYNEQFF
D gene: TRBD2; clone size: few; J gene: TRBJ2-5; V gene: TRBV3-1; CDR3 DNA: TGTGCCAGCAGCCAAGGAGCGGGAAACCAGTACTTC; CDR3 protein: CASSQGAGNQYF
D gene: TRBD2; clone size: few; J gene: TRBJ2-3; V gene: TRBV20-1; CDR3 DNA: TGCAGTGCTCTAGGAGGGAAGCGGGGTTTTGGCACAGATACGCAGTATTTT; CDR3 protein: CSALGGKRGFGTDTQYF
D gene: NA; clone size: NA; J gene: TRBJ2-3; V gene: TRBV5-1; CDR3 DNA: TGCGCCAGCAGCTTGGTGGGTACGATCTACACAGATACGCAGTATTTT; CDR3 protein: CASSLVGTIYTDTQYF
D gene: NA; clone size: NA; J gene: TRBJ2-7; V gene: TRBV20-1; CDR3 DNA: TGCAGTGCGCACCTCTCCTACGAGCAGTACTTC; CDR3 protein: CSAHLSYEQYF
D gene: NA; clone size: NA; J gene: TRBJ1-6; V gene: TRBV20-1; CDR3 DNA: TGCAGTGCTGCAGGAGGCTACTCACCCCTCCACTTT; CDR3 protein: CSAAGGYSPLHF
D gene: NA; clone size: few; J gene: TRBJ2-1; V gene: TRBV28; CDR3 DNA: TGTGCCAGCAGTTCCGCAGCCCTCCCTAGGGTAAGATACAATGAGCAGTTCTTC; CDR3 protein: CASSSAALPRVRYNEQFF
D gene: NA; clone size: few; J gene: TRBJ2-7; V gene: TRBV6-5; CDR3 DNA: TGTGCCAGCAGTTATTCCCTAGGGGATCCCTACGAGCAGTACTTC; CDR3 protein: CASSYSLGDPYEQYF
D gene: NA; clone size: few; J gene: TRBJ2-7; V gene: TRBV20-1; CDR3 DNA: TGCAGTGTCGCGACTGGCGGGGACTCCTACGAGCAGTACTTC; CDR3 protein: CSVATGGDSYEQYF
D gene: NA; clone size: NA; J gene: TRBJ1-1; V gene: TRBV10-2; CDR3 DNA: TGCGCCAGCAGTGGAAGGGCCTTCACTGAAGCTTTCTTT; CDR3 protein: CASSGRAFTEAFF
D gene: TRBD1; clone size: many; J gene: TRBJ1-2; V gene: TRBV20-1; CDR3 DNA: TGCAGTGCTAGCAGACAGGGGTATGGCTACACCTTC; CDR3 protein: CSASRQGYGYTF
D gene: NA; clone size: many; J gene: TRBJ1-2; V gene: TRBV27; CDR3 DNA: TGTGCCAGCAGTGATAGGGGGACTAACTATGGCTACACCTTC; CDR3 protein: CASSDRGTNYGYTF
D gene: NA; clone size: few; J gene: TRBJ2-1; V gene: TRBV7-2; CDR3 DNA: TGTGCCAGCAGCCCGGGACTCTCTAATGAGCAGTTCTTC; CDR3 protein: CASSPGLSNEQFF